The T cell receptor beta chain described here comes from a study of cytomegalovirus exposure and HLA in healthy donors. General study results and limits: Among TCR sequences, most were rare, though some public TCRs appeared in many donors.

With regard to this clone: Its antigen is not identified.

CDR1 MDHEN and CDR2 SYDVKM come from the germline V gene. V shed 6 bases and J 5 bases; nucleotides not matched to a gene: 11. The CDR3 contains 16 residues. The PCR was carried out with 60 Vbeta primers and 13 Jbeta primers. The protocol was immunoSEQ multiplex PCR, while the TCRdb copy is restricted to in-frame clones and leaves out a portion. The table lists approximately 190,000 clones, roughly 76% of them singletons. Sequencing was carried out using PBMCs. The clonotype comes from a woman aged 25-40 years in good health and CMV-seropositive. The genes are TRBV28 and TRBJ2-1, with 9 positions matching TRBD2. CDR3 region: CASSPARQREDNEQFF. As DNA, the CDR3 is TGTGCCAGCAGCCCCGCCCGTCAGCGGGAGGACAATGAGCAGTTCTTC.